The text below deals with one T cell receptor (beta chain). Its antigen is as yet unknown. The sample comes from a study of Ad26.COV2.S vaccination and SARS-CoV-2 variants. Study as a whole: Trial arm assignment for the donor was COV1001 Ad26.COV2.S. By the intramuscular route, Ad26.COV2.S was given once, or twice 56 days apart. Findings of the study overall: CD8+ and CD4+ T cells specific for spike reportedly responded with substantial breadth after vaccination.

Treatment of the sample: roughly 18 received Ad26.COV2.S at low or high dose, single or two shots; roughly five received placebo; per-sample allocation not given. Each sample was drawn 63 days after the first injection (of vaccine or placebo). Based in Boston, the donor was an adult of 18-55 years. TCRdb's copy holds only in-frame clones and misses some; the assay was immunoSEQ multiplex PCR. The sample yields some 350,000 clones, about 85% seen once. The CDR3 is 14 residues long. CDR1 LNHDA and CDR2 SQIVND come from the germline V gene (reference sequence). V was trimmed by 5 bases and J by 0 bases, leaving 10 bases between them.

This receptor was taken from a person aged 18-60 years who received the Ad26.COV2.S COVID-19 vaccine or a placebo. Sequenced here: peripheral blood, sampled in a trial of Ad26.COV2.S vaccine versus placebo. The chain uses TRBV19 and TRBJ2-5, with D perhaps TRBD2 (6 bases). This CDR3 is CASSPGTDQETQYF. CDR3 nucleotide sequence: TGTGCCAGTAGTCCGGGGACTGACCAAGAGACCCAGTACTTC. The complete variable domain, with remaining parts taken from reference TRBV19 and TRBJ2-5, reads DGGITQSPKYLFRKEGQNVTLSCEQNLNHDAMYWYRQDPGQGLRLIYYSQIVNDFQKGDIAEGYSVSREKKESFPLTVTSAQKNPTAFYLCASSPGTDQETQYFGPGTRLLVL.